This entry concerns a single T cell receptor (beta chain). What it binds is unknown. The sample belongs to a study of T-cell memory formation after mild COVID-19. At the level of the study: Largely donor-specific sequence clusters came from a couple of donors. Study observations and caveats: The finding that pre-infection memory included some responding clones suggested that cross-reactive memory joined.

This CDR3 is built from 13 residues. Germline values: CDR1 MNHEY, CDR2 SVGEGT. Trimming shortened V by 5 bases and J by 5 bases, and 12 bases separated the two germline ends. Using its own MiXCR run on the 5' RACE reads, TCRdb lists one record per CDR3 protein. Of 250,000 to 350,000 distinct CDR3 sequences in the sample, roughly a fifth were seen once. This receptor was taken from a man between 18 and 35 years old who had mild COVID-19 (a few samples of this study predate the infection). Cell type and time point are not known. J is TRBJ1-2 and V is TRBV6-2 or TRBV6-3, with D hard to call. Sequencing was performed on PBMCs or a T cell subset sorted from them (not recorded which). The CDR3 sequence is CASSHGLKYGYTF. The CDR3 coding sequence is TGTGCCAGCAGTCACGGACTGAAATATGGCTACACCTTC.